These T cell receptor beta chains were read from a single sample in a study of blood T cell repertoires in COVID-19. Assay used: immunoSEQ multiplex PCR; TCRdb lists only in-frame clones, some missing. The table includes about 250,000 clones, around nine tenths detected once. The sequencing input was peripheral blood. These receptor sequences come from a man older than 75 with acute or convalescent COVID-19. The CDR3 runs from the conserved cysteine through the conserved F or W. The order of the fields is CDR3 DNA, CDR3 protein, J gene, clone size, V gene, D gene. D genes are given only for firm matches. Not all rows give a size; the values are once, few, many and, for expanded clones, a class.

DNA: TGTGCCAGCAGTTTACGGAATCAGCCCCAGCATTTT
CDR3: CASSLRNQPQHF
J: TRBJ1-5
size: .
V: TRBV12-3/TRBV12-4
D: .

DNA: TGTGCCAGTAGTGCTACAGGGGCTAACTATGGCTACACCTTC
CDR3: CASSATGANYGYTF
J: TRBJ1-2
size: .
V: TRBV19
D: TRBD1

DNA: TGTGCCAGCATTTTTTCCGGGACTAGCGGGGAAAAAGGTCCGTTCTTC
CDR3: CASIFSGTSGEKGPFF
J: TRBJ2-1
size: .
V: TRBV28
D: TRBD2

DNA: TGTGCCAGCAGCTTAGTGCCCGCAGCGGGGGGGTCCGAGCAGTACTTC
CDR3: CASSLVPAAGGSEQYF
J: TRBJ2-7
size: .
V: TRBV7-2
D: TRBD2

DNA: TGTGCCAGCGGCAAGAAGCTGACCGGGACAGCCACAGATACGCAGTATTTT
CDR3: CASGKKLTGTATDTQYF
J: TRBJ2-3
size: once
V: TRBV27
D: TRBD1

DNA: TGTGCCAGCAGCCCCTCCGCCCTGACAGGGGGTGAGCAGTTCTTC
CDR3: CASSPSALTGGEQFF
J: TRBJ2-1
size: .
V: TRBV9
D: TRBD1

DNA: TGTGCCAGCAGCAAAGTAGAGGTCAGAAACAGCACAGATACGCAGTATTTT
CDR3: CASSKVEVRNSTDTQYF
J: TRBJ2-3
size: .
V: TRBV21-1
D: .

DNA: TGTGCCAGTAGTATAGATACTGGAGGGGCTACTAATCAGCCCCAGCATTTT
CDR3: CASSIDTGGATNQPQHF
J: TRBJ1-5
size: .
V: TRBV19
D: .

DNA: TGTGCCAGCAAGGACAGTTTTCAAGGGGGGGAGCTGTTTTTT
CDR3: CASKDSFQGGELFF
J: TRBJ2-2
size: few
V: TRBV25-1
D: .

DNA: TGTGCCAGCAGCCAAGGGGCGGGAGATTACGAGCAGTACTTC
CDR3: CASSQGAGDYEQYF
J: TRBJ2-7
size: .
V: TRBV3-1/TRBV3-2
D: TRBD2

DNA: TGTGCCAGCAGCTTAGCGGGACAGGGCAACTATGGCTACACCTTC
CDR3: CASSLAGQGNYGYTF
J: TRBJ1-2
size: .
V: TRBV7-2
D: TRBD1

DNA: TGTGCCAGTAGTATTCAGGTGAACACCGGGGAGCTGTTTTTT
CDR3: CASSIQVNTGELFF
J: TRBJ2-2
size: .
V: TRBV19
D: .

DNA: TGTGCCAGCAGTTCTCCTGCGGACAGGGGGCTCGGCGGGAGATCGGCGCAGTACTTC
CDR3: CASSSPADRGLGGRSAQYF
J: TRBJ2-7
size: once
V: TRBV28
D: TRBD1

DNA: TGTGCCAGCAGTTTCTATCGGTCACTTAATCAGCCCCAGCATTTT
CDR3: CASSFYRSLNQPQHF
J: TRBJ1-5
size: .
V: TRBV28
D: .

DNA: TGTGCCAGCAGCCAAGCTACCGGGGTCCAAGAGACCCAGTACTTC
CDR3: CASSQATGVQETQYF
J: TRBJ2-5
size: .
V: TRBV3-1/TRBV3-2
D: .

DNA: TGTGCCAGCAGCTACCCGGGACAGGGGGGAGCGAACTATGGCTACACCTTC
CDR3: CASSYPGQGGANYGYTF
J: TRBJ1-2
size: .
V: TRBV7-8
D: TRBD1

DNA: TGTGCCAGCACCCGGACAGAAGTAAACACCATATATTTT
CDR3: CASTRTEVNTIYF
J: TRBJ1-3
size: few
V: TRBV2
D: .

DNA: TGTGCCAGCAGCTTGCAGGAAAACTATGGCTACACCTTC
CDR3: CASSLQENYGYTF
J: TRBJ1-2
size: .
V: TRBV5-8
D: .

DNA: TGTGCCAGTAGTATACAGGGGTACGACGAGCAGTACTTC
CDR3: CASSIQGYDEQYF
J: TRBJ2-7
size: .
V: TRBV19
D: .

DNA: TGTGCTAGTGGTTTGGCGGCAGAGGGAGATACGCAGTATTTT
CDR3: CASGLAAEGDTQYF
J: TRBJ2-3
size: .
V: TRBV12-5
D: .

DNA: TGTGCCAGCAGGCCCGGGACATTAGGAAACACCATATATTTT
CDR3: CASRPGTLGNTIYF
J: TRBJ1-3
size: .
V: TRBV7-2
D: .

DNA: TGTGCCAGCAGTTACAGGGGACCCTACGAGCAGTACTTC
CDR3: CASSYRGPYEQYF
J: TRBJ2-7
size: .
V: TRBV28
D: TRBD1

DNA: TGTGCCAGCAGCGTAGCTAGCGGGGCGGGAGAGACCCAGTACTTC
CDR3: CASSVASGAGETQYF
J: TRBJ2-5
size: .
V: TRBV9
D: TRBD2

DNA: TGTGCCAGCAGTTTAAGGCAGGGACTCAATCAGCCCCAGCATTTT
CDR3: CASSLRQGLNQPQHF
J: TRBJ1-5
size: .
V: TRBV28
D: .

DNA: TGTGCCAGCAGCCAAGTCAGGGGGGACACTGAAGCTTTCTTT
CDR3: CASSQVRGDTEAFF
J: TRBJ1-1
size: .
V: TRBV3-1/TRBV3-2
D: TRBD1

DNA: TGTGCCAGCAGCTTACTAGGACTAGCTTACGAGCAGTACTTC
CDR3: CASSLLGLAYEQYF
J: TRBJ2-7
size: .
V: TRBV7-2
D: TRBD2

DNA: TGTGCCAGTAGTATACCAAGCAGCACAGATACGCAGTATTTT
CDR3: CASSIPSSTDTQYF
J: TRBJ2-3
size: .
V: TRBV19
D: .

DNA: TGTGCCAGCAGTTACGTTGAGACTAGTCACAATGAGCAGTTCTTC
CDR3: CASSYVETSHNEQFF
J: TRBJ2-1
size: .
V: TRBV6-6
D: .

DNA: TGTGCCAGCAGCTTTGGACAGGCTTGGGTGAATGGCTACACCTTC
CDR3: CASSFGQAWVNGYTF
J: TRBJ1-2
size: .
V: TRBV7-2
D: TRBD1

DNA: TGTGCCAGCAGCGTTGGAGAGGGACTTTATCAGCCCCAGCATTTT
CDR3: CASSVGEGLYQPQHF
J: TRBJ1-5
size: .
V: TRBV9
D: .

DNA: TGTGCCAGCAGCGTTATTCCAAGAGAAACCCAGTACTTC
CDR3: CASSVIPRETQYF
J: TRBJ2-5
size: .
V: TRBV9
D: .

DNA: TGTGCCAGCAGCTCACCTCAGACTTCTGGAAACACCATATATTTT
CDR3: CASSSPQTSGNTIYF
J: TRBJ1-3
size: .
V: TRBV5-6
D: .

DNA: TGCGCCAGCAGCATGGTCCGGGAGCCGTCCTACAATGAGCAGTTCTTC
CDR3: CASSMVREPSYNEQFF
J: TRBJ2-1
size: .
V: TRBV5-1
D: .

DNA: TGTGCCAGCAGCCAAGGAACTAGCGGGAACAATGAGCAGTTCTTC
CDR3: CASSQGTSGNNEQFF
J: TRBJ2-1
size: .
V: TRBV4-2
D: TRBD2

DNA: TGTGCCAGCAGCTTATCCGGAAGGAGCTCCTACAATGAGCAGTTCTTC
CDR3: CASSLSGRSSYNEQFF
J: TRBJ2-1
size: .
V: TRBV7-3
D: .

DNA: TGTGCCAGTAGTCCCCGGACACCCCTGACGACTAATGAAAAACTGTTTTTT
CDR3: CASSPRTPLTTNEKLFF
J: TRBJ1-4
size: .
V: TRBV19
D: .

DNA: TGTGCCAGCAGCCTGGGACATTTCTACACTGAAGCTTTCTTT
CDR3: CASSLGHFYTEAFF
J: TRBJ1-1
size: .
V: TRBV5-6
D: .

DNA: TGCGCCAGCAGCTCCGAGTTTGGGGGGTGGGTTAGGGAGACCCAGTACTTC
CDR3: CASSSEFGGWVRETQYF
J: TRBJ2-5
size: once
V: TRBV23-1
D: .

DNA: TGCGCCAGCAGCTCCGACACCGGAGGGGAAAAACTGTTTTTT
CDR3: CASSSDTGGEKLFF
J: TRBJ1-4
size: .
V: TRBV5-1
D: .

DNA: TGTGCCAGCAGTCAAGGGGCCACGCAGTTCTTC
CDR3: CASSQGATQFF
J: TRBJ2-1
size: few
V: TRBV4-2
D: .

DNA: TGTGCCAGCAGTCTTGGCAGGGGGCTTGACGAGCAGTACTTC
CDR3: CASSLGRGLDEQYF
J: TRBJ2-7
size: .
V: TRBV6-5
D: TRBD1

DNA: TGCAGTGCTAGTTGGCTAGCGGGGGCCCGGGAGTTCTTC
CDR3: CSASWLAGAREFF
J: TRBJ2-1
size: .
V: TRBV20-1
D: TRBD2

DNA: TGTGCCAGCAGCGTACTAGCGGGACACACCGGGGAGCTGTTTTTT
CDR3: CASSVLAGHTGELFF
J: TRBJ2-2
size: once
V: TRBV7-2
D: TRBD2

DNA: TGTGCCAGCAGCATTAGCGGAAGCACAGATACGCAGTATTTT
CDR3: CASSISGSTDTQYF
J: TRBJ2-3
size: .
V: TRBV7-9
D: .

DNA: TGTGCCAGCAGCGGGAAACTAGCGGGGGGCACAGATACGCAGTATTTT
CDR3: CASSGKLAGGTDTQYF
J: TRBJ2-3
size: .
V: TRBV9
D: TRBD2

DNA: TGTGCCAGCAGCGTAGGATTGGCGGGGGACACCGGGGAGCTGTTTTTT
CDR3: CASSVGLAGDTGELFF
J: TRBJ2-2
size: .
V: TRBV9
D: TRBD2